These T cell receptor beta chains were read from a single sample in a study of cytomegalovirus exposure and HLA in healthy donors. Only in-frame clones appear in the TCRdb table, and some are missing; sequencing was by immunoSEQ multiplex PCR. The sample has 140,000 or so clones; approximately 90% are singletons. Sequencing was performed on PBMCs. Receptors originate from a man aged 18 to 35 in good health and CMV-seronegative. The CDR3 runs from the conserved cysteine through the conserved F or W. D genes are given only for firm matches. Only part of the rows carry a size: once, few, many, or a class if the clone is expanded.

D,size,J,V,DNA,CDR3
-,-,TRBJ2-5,TRBV5-1,TGCGCCAGCAGCTTGGTTCCCCTGGGACTGACCGAAGAGACCCAGTACTTC,CASSLVPLGLTEETQYF
-,-,TRBJ2-3,TRBV5-1,TGCGCCAGCAGCTACTCAGGGACAAGTCCCACAGATACGCAGTATTTT,CASSYSGTSPTDTQYF
-,-,TRBJ1-1,TRBV27,TGTGCCAGCAGCCGAGGACACAAACCAGTTTACACTGAAGCTTTCTTT,CASSRGHKPVYTEAFF
-,-,TRBJ2-1,TRBV30,TGTGCCTTTTCAGGTGCACACAATGAGCAGTTCTTC,CAFSGAHNEQFF
TRBD1,-,TRBJ2-7,TRBV5-8,TGTGCCAGCAGCTTGGGACAGGGTATCTACGAGCAGTACTTC,CASSLGQGIYEQYF
TRBD2,-,TRBJ2-1,TRBV7-8,TGTGCCAGCAGCTCCTGGACTAGCGGGGGGGAAAGTTCAGGTGAGCAGTTCTTC,CASSSWTSGGESSGEQFF
TRBD1,-,TRBJ1-1,TRBV27,TGTGCCAGCAGTTTATCGTTGACAGGGTCAAACACTGAAGCTTTCTTT,CASSLSLTGSNTEAFF
TRBD2,-,TRBJ2-1,TRBV7-9,TGTGCCAGCAGCTTTCCTAGCGGGAGAACTGGTGATGAGCAGTTCTTC,CASSFPSGRTGDEQFF
-,-,TRBJ1-2,TRBV15,TGTGCCACCAGCAGAGGCGTGGGCAGCCAGTTAATCTATGGCTACACCTTC,CATSRGVGSQLIYGYTF
TRBD1,-,TRBJ1-1,TRBV9,TGTGCCAGCAGCGTAGGACAGGGTCAAAACACTGAAGCTTTCTTT,CASSVGQGQNTEAFF
TRBD1,once,TRBJ1-2,TRBV27,TGTGCCAGCAGTTCAACGGACAGGGCGACCTACTATGGCTACACCTTC,CASSSTDRATYYGYTF
TRBD1,-,TRBJ2-1,TRBV30,TGTGCCTGGAGTGCTCGGGACAGGGCCTACAATGAGCAGTTCTTC,CAWSARDRAYNEQFF
TRBD1,-,TRBJ1-1,TRBV30,TGTGCCTGGGAACAGGGGCAGGGCACTGAAGCTTTCTTT,CAWEQGQGTEAFF
-,-,TRBJ2-3,TRBV13,TGTGCCAGCAGCTTACTCCAGGGGTTAGGCACAGATACGCAGTATTTT,CASSLLQGLGTDTQYF
-,-,TRBJ1-5,TRBV27,TGTGCCAGCAGCCAGGGTTACAATCAGCCCCAGCATTTT,CASSQGYNQPQHF
TRBD1,few,TRBJ1-6,TRBV2,TGTGCCAGCCCTCCTCCGGGACAGGGGTCACCCCTCCACTTT,CASPPPGQGSPLHF
-,-,TRBJ1-5,TRBV7-9,TGTGCCAGCAGCCCCGGCGGGTCAGGGGCGCTCAATCAGCCCCAGCATTTT,CASSPGGSGALNQPQHF
TRBD2,-,TRBJ2-5,TRBV11-3,TGTGCCAGCAGCCCAGGGACTAGCGGGAGGGAAGAGACCCAGTACTTC,CASSPGTSGREETQYF
-,-,TRBJ1-2,TRBV7-8,TGTGCCAGCAGCGGGTACAGACTACCTGCTAACTATGGCTACACCTTC,CASSGYRLPANYGYTF
TRBD1,few,TRBJ1-2,TRBV7-9,TGTGCCAGCAGCTTATCCAGGACAGGGAAATATTCTGGCTACACCTTC,CASSLSRTGKYSGYTF
-,-,TRBJ1-2,TRBV6-5,TGTGCCAGCAGTTACATGAGTGCTCCTAACTATGGCTACACCTTC,CASSYMSAPNYGYTF
-,-,TRBJ1-1,TRBV6-5,TGTGCCAGCACCACGCCAGGGGTGAACACTGAAGCTTTCTTT,CASTTPGVNTEAFF
-,-,TRBJ2-3,TRBV18,TGTGCCAGCTCAACGTACTCAACTAGCACAGATACGCAGTATTTT,CASSTYSTSTDTQYF
-,once,TRBJ1-2,TRBV30,TGTGCCTGGAGTGTGCACGGACGGGGGTATGGCTACACCTTC,CAWSVHGRGYGYTF
TRBD2,once,TRBJ2-4,TRBV5-6,TGTGCCAGCAGCTTTGGGACTAGCAGTATAGCCAAAAACATTCAGTACTTC,CASSFGTSSIAKNIQYF
TRBD1,-,TRBJ1-2,TRBV6-1,TGTGCCAGCAGTCGGACAGGGGTAAACTATGGCTACACCTTC,CASSRTGVNYGYTF
TRBD1,-,TRBJ1-5,TRBV19,TGTGCCAGTAGTATAGCCCCAGGACAGGATAGCAATCAGCCCCAGCATTTT,CASSIAPGQDSNQPQHF
-,once,TRBJ2-5,TRBV30,TGTGCCTGGAGTGTATGGGGGCAGGGGAGAGAGACCCAGTACTTC,CAWSVWGQGRETQYF
TRBD2,-,TRBJ2-3,TRBV14,TGTGCGGTGGGGGCTAGCGGGACGGATACGCAGTATTTT,CAVGASGTDTQYF
-,-,TRBJ2-7,TRBV20-1,TGCGGCTCTCGGGGGGCCAGCGAGCAGTACTTC,CGSRGASEQYF
-,-,TRBJ2-5,TRBV9,TGTGCCAGCAGCGTTGCCGGGGTCCCTCGGGACCAGTACTTC,CASSVAGVPRDQYF
-,-,TRBJ2-1,TRBV29-1,TGCAGCGTTGGTCCCCAGGTCTACAATGAGCAGTTCTTC,CSVGPQVYNEQFF
TRBD1,-,TRBJ1-1,TRBV6-5,TGTGCCAGTCGGGACAGGGACTGGTCTGAAGCTTTCTTT,CASRDRDWSEAFF
-,-,TRBJ1-2,TRBV5-5,TGTGCCGCGTCCTATAGTCTCGATAACTATGGCTACACCTTC,CAASYSLDNYGYTF
TRBD2,-,TRBJ2-7,TRBV6-1,TGTGCCAGCGAGGTGGGGGGGACGGACGAGCAGTACTTC,CASEVGGTDEQYF
-,-,TRBJ2-5,TRBV19,TGTGCCAGTAGTATTGTCGCTCAGGGAGAGACCCAGTACTTC,CASSIVAQGETQYF
TRBD1,-,TRBJ2-1,TRBV10-3,TGTGCCATCAGTGAGTACCGGGACAGGGGAATCAATGAGCAGTTCTTC,CAISEYRDRGINEQFF
TRBD1,-,TRBJ1-2,TRBV7-9,TGTGCCAGCGGGGAGGGACAGGGGAGCTATGGCTACACCTTC,CASGEGQGSYGYTF
TRBD1,-,TRBJ1-2,TRBV19,TGTGCCAGTAGTATTGGGACAGGATATGGCTACACCTTC,CASSIGTGYGYTF
TRBD2,-,TRBJ2-3,TRBV4-1,TGCGCCAGCAGCCAAGATGGGGGGAGGGCAGATACGCAGTATTTT,CASSQDGGRADTQYF
-,-,TRBJ2-3,TRBV25-1,TGTGCCAGCAGTTCCCTGAGGGATACGCAGTATTTT,CASSSLRDTQYF
-,-,TRBJ2-3,TRBV2,TGTGCCAGCAGTGCCCGGGAGAACGCAGATACGCAGTATTTT,CASSARENADTQYF
-,once,TRBJ1-3,TRBV6-5,TGTGCCAGCAGTTCTCGGGGGGCAACCGGAGGAAACACCATATATTTT,CASSSRGATGGNTIYF
TRBD2,-,TRBJ2-1,TRBV4-3,TGCGCCAGCAGCCAGGGACTAGCGGGATCGGTTGAGCAGTTCTTC,CASSQGLAGSVEQFF
-,-,TRBJ2-2,TRBV4-1,TGCGCCAGCAGCCGAACAGGGAACGCGAACACCGGGGAGCTGTTTTTT,CASSRTGNANTGELFF
TRBD1,-,TRBJ1-5,TRBV19,TGTGCCAGTAGTGGAACGGGACAGGGTAATCAGCCCCAGCATTTT,CASSGTGQGNQPQHF
TRBD2,-,TRBJ2-1,TRBV18,TGTGCCAGCTCACCTCCACTAAGGGAGGGACTAGCGGGTAGGAATGAGCAGTTCTTC,CASSPPLREGLAGRNEQFF
TRBD2,-,TRBJ2-3,TRBV7-9,TGTGCCAGCAGCTTGCTTCTGGGACTATACAACTCCGGGGGAGATACGCAGTATTTT,CASSLLLGLYNSGGDTQYF
TRBD1,-,TRBJ1-4,TRBV7-6,TGTGCCAGCAGCCGCGGACAGGTTAATGAAAAACTGTTTTTT,CASSRGQVNEKLFF
TRBD1,-,TRBJ1-1,TRBV18,TGTGCCAGCTCACCAGGGACAGGGAAATTTGCTTTCTTT,CASSPGTGKFAFF
TRBD2,-,TRBJ2-3,TRBV29-1,TGCAGCGTTGAAGATCGTCTAGCGGGAGGCACAGATACGCAGTATTTT,CSVEDRLAGGTDTQYF